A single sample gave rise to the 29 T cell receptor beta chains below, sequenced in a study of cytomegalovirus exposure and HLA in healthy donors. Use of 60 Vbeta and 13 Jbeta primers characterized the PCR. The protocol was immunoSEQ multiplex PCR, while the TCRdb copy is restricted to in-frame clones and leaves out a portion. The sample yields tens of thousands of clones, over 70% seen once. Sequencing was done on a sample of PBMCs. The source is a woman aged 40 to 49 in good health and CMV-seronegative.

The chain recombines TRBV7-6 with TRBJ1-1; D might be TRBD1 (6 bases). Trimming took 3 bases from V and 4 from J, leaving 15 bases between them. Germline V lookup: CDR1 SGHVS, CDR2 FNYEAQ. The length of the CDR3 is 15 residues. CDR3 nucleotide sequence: TGTGCCAGCAGCTTTTTACAGGGCAGGGGCACTGAAGCTTTCTTT. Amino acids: CASSFLQGRGTEAFF.

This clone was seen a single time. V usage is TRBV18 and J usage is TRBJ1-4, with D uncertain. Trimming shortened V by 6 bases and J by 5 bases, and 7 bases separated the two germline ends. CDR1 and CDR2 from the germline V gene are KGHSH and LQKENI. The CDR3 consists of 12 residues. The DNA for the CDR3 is TGTGCCAGCTCGCGATTCAATGAAAAACTGTTTTTT. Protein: CASSRFNEKLFF.

The CDR3 coding sequence is TGTGCCAGCAGCTTAGGGGGGCGTACCGGGGAGCTGTTTTTT. Translation gives CASSLGGRTGELFF. The chain joins TRBV7-2 to TRBJ2-2, with D possibly being TRBD1 (6 bases). Germline V gives CDR1 SGHTA, CDR2 FQGNSA. The CDR3 runs to 14 residues. Trimming removed 1 base at V and 5 bases at J, with 8 bases between.

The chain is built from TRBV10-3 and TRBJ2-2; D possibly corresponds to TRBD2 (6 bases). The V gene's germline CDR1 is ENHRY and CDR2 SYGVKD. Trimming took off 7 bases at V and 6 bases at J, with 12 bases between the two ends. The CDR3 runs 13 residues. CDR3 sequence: CAITIGGSGELFF. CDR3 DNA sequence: TGTGCCATCACCATTGGAGGGTCCGGGGAGCTGTTTTTT.

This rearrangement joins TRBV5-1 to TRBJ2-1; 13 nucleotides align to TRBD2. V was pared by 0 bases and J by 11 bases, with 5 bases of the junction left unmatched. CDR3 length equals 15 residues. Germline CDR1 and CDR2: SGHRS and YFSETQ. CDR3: CASSLVGLAGEQQFF. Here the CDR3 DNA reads TGCGCCAGCAGCTTGGTAGGACTAGCGGGAGAACAGCAGTTCTTC.

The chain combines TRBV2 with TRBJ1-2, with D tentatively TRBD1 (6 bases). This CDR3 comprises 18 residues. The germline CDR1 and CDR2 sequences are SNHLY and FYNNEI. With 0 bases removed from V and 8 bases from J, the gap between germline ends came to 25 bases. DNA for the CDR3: TGTGCCAGCAGTGAAGCCGCGGGCCAGGGGCGCTACGTTGGGGGCTACACCTTC. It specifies CASSEAAGQGRYVGGYTF.

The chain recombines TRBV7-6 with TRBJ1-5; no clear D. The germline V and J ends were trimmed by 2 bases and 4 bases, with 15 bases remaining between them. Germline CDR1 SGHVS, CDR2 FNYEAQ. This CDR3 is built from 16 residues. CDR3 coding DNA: TGTGCCAGCAGCTTATCTTCGGACTTGGGGAATCAGCCCCAGCATTTT. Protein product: CASSLSSDLGNQPQHF.

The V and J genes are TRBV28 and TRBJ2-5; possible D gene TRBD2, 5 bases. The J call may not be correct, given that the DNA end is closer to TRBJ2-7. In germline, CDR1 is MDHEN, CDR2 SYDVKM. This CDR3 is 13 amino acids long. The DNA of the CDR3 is TGTGCCAGCAGTCCGGGGAATAGGTACGAGCAGTACTTC. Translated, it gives CASSPGNRYEQYF.

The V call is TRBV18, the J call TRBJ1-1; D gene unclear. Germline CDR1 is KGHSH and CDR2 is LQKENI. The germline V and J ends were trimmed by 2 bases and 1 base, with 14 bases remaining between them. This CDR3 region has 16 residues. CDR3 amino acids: CASSPNPEARNTEAFF. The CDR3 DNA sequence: TGTGCCAGCTCACCAAATCCGGAGGCTCGGAACACTGAAGCTTTCTTT.

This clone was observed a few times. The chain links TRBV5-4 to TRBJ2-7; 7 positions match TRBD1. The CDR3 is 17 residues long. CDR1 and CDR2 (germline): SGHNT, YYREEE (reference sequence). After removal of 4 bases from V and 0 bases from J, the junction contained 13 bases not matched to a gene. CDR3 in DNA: TGTGCCAGCAGCCGAAATCCAACCGGGACAGACTCCTACGAGCAGTACTTC. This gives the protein CASSRNPTGTDSYEQYF.

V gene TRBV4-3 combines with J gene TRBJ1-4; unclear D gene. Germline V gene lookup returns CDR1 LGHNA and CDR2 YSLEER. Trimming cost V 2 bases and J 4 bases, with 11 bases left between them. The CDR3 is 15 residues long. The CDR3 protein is CASSQRGGLNEKLFF. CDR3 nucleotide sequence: TGCGCCAGCAGCCAAAGAGGAGGGCTTAATGAAAAACTGTTTTTT.

DNA of the CDR3: TGTGCCAGCAGAATAGGGGAATCACCCCTCCACTTT. It translates to CASRIGESPLHF. The genes are TRBV2 and TRBJ1-6, with a tentative D call TRBD1 (5 bases). Trimming left V 6 bases short and J 10 bases short, with 10 bases between. Germline values: CDR1 SNHLY, CDR2 FYNNEI. This CDR3 is 12 amino acids long.

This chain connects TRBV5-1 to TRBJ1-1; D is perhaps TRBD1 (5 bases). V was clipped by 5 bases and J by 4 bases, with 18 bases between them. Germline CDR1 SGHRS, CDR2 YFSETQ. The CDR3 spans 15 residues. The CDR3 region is CASSYTGTVSTEAFF. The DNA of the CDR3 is TGCGCCAGCAGTTACACGGGGACTGTTAGCACTGAAGCTTTCTTT.

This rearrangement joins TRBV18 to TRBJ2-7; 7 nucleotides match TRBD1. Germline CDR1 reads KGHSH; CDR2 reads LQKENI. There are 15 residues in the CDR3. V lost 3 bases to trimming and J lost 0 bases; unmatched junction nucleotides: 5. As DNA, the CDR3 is TGTGCCAGCTCACCGCTGGACAGGCACTCCTACGAGCAGTACTTC. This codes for CASSPLDRHSYEQYF.

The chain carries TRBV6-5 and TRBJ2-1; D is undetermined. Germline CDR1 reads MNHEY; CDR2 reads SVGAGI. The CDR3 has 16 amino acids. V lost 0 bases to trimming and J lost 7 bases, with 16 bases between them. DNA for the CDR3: TGTGCCAGCAGTTACTCGGTTTCCGCCCCGACTAATGAGCAGTTCTTC. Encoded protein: CASSYSVSAPTNEQFF.

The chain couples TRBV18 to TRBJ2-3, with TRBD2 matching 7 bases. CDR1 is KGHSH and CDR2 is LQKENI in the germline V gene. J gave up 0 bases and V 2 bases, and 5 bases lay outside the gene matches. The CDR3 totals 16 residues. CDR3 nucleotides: TGTGCCAGCTCACCAGCTAGCGGTACTAGCACAGATACGCAGTATTTT. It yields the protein CASSPASGTSTDTQYF.

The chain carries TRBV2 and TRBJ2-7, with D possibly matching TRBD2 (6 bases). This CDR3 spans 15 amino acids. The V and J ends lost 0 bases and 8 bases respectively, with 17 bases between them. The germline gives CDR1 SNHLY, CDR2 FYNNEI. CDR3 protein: CASSEAGLSTTKQYF. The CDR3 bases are TGTGCCAGCAGTGAAGCTGGACTATCCACTACGAAGCAGTACTTC.

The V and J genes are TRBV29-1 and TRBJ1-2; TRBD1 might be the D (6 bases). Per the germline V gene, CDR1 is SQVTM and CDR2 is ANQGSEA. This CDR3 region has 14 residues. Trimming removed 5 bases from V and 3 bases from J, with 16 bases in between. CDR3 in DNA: TGCAGCGTTTTCAACCTAGGGGGTGACTATGGCTACACCTTC. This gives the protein CSVFNLGGDYGYTF.

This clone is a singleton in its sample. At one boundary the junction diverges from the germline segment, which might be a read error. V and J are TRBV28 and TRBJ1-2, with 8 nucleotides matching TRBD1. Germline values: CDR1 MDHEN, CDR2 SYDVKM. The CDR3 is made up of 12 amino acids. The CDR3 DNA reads TGTGCCAGCAGTTTGGGGCCGGGACAGGCTGACTTC. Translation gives CASSLGPGQADF.

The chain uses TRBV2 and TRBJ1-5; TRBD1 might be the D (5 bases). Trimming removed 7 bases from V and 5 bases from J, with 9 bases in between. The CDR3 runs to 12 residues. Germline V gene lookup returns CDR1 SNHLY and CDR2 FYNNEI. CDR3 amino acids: CASMGGYQPQHF. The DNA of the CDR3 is TGTGCCAGCATGGGGGGATATCAGCCCCAGCATTTT.

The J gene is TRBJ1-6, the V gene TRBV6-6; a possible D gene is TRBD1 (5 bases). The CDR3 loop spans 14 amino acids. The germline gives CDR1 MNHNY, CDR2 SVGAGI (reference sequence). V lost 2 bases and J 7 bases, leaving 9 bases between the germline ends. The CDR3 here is CASSYDSSNSPLHF. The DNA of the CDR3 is TGTGCCAGCAGTTACGACAGTTCCAATTCACCCCTCCACTTT.

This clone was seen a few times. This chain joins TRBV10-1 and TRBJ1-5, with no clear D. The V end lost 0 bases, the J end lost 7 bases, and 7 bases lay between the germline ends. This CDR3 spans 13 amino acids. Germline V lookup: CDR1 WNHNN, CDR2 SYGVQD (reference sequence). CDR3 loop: CASSESNTQPQHF. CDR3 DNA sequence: TGCGCCAGCAGTGAGTCGAACACACAGCCCCAGCATTTT.

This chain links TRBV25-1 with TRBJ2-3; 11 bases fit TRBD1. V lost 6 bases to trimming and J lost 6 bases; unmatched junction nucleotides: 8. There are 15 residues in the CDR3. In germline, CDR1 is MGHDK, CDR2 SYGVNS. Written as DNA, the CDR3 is TGTGCCAGCAGACTCGGACAGGGGGCAGGGGATACGCAGTATTTT. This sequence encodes CASRLGQGAGDTQYF.

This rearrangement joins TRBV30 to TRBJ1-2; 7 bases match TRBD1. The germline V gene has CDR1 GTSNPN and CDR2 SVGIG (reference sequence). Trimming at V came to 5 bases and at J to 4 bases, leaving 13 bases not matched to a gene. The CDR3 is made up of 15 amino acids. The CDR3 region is CAWVSTGNGGYGYTF. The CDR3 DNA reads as TGTGCCTGGGTTTCGACAGGGAACGGCGGCTATGGCTACACCTTC.

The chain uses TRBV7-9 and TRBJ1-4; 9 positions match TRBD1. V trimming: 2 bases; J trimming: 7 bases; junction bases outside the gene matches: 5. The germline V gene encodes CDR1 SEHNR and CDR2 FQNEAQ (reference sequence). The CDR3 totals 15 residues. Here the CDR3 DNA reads TGTGCCAGCAGCTTAAGACAGGGGGGTGGTGAAAAACTGTTTTTT. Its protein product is CASSLRQGGGEKLFF.

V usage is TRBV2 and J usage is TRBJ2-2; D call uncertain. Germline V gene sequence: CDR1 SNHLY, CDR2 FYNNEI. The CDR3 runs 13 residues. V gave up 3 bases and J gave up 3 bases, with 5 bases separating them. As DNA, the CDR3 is TGTGCCAGCAGTGATCTCTACACCGGGGAGCTGTTTTTT. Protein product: CASSDLYTGELFF.

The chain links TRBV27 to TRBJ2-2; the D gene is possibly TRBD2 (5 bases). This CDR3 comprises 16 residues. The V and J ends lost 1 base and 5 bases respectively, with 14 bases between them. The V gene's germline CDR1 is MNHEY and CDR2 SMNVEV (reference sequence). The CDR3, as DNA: TGTGCCAGCAGTTTATACGGGTTGAGGGAAACCGGGGAGCTGTTTTTT. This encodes CASSLYGLRETGELFF.

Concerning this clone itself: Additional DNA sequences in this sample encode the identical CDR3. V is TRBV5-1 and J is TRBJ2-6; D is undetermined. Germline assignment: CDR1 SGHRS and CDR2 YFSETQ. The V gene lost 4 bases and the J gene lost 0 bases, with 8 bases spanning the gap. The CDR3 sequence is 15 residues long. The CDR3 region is CASSTQDSGANVLTF. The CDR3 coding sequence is TGCGCCAGCAGCACTCAGGACTCTGGGGCCAACGTCCTGACTTTC.

The CDR3 is CASSSSGGSGYTF. The CDR3 region has the DNA TGTGCCAGCAGCTCGTCCGGGGGAAGTGGCTACACCTTC. The rearrangement uses TRBV5-6 and TRBJ1-2, with a weak D call TRBD1 (5 bases). Trimming took off 3 bases at V and 7 bases at J, with 13 bases between the two ends. Germline values: CDR1 SGHDT, CDR2 YYEEEE. The CDR3 is made up of 13 amino acids.